This T cell receptor (beta chain) was retrieved from a study of cytomegalovirus exposure and HLA in healthy donors. Study in general: The roughly 110 validation repertoires were reported in a later analysis to have been generated on the same platform as the approximately 700 first-cohort repertoires. Findings and limits, study-wide: That first-cohort TCR clusters tended to co-occur in the roughly 120 validation repertoires was found in a later analysis. In vitro checks showed that a few CMV-associated chains really do target CMV antigens.

V was pared by 5 bases and J by 8 bases, with 17 bases between. CDR3 size: 14 residues. CDR1 and CDR2 from the germline V gene are SGHVT and SQSDAQ. Concerning this clone: What it binds is not known.

The data were produced by immunoSEQ multiplex PCR, yet TCRdb's version contains in-frame clones alone and is incomplete. Counted here are 200,000 to 250,000 clones, approximately 80% occurring once; the ten biggest clones make up around 15%. The specimen sequenced was PBMCs. The TCR sequence derives from a woman aged 30 to 39 in good health and CMV-seropositive. The chain combines TRBV7-4 with TRBJ2-3, with D unclear. The CDR3 protein is CASSPGTLGRTQYF. CDR3 DNA sequence: TGTGCCAGCAGCCCTGGCACCCTAGGGCGTACGCAGTATTTT.